This T cell receptor beta chain is drawn from a study of CD8 T cells in ankylosing spondylitis. On this clonotype itself: Its cognate antigen is unknown.

Germline loops: CDR1 SGHTA, CDR2 FQGNSA. V dropped 5 bases and J dropped 9; count of bases not matched to a gene: 14. The CDR3 length is 15 residues. TCRdb reprocessed the 5' RACE reads with MiXCR, giving one entry per CDR3 protein. The sample lists some 700,000 distinct CDR3 sequences, 15% to 20% occurring once. Broader study findings: Seemingly characteristic of ankylosing spondylitis blood was a TCR beta motif consisting of eight highly homologous variants.

The material sequenced was blood, either unsorted or a sorted T cell fraction (not recorded which). The receptor was derived from a male donor with ankylosing spondylitis. The V and J genes are TRBV7-2 and TRBJ2-7; TRBD1 matches 9 bases. CDR3 region: CASSPSTGGAFPQYF. DNA for the CDR3: TGTGCCAGCAGCCCCTCAACAGGGGGCGCTTTCCCGCAGTACTTC.